A single sample is the source of the 15 T cell receptor beta chains below, sequenced in a study of CD8 T cells in ankylosing spondylitis. These TCRs' antigens remain unknown. TCRdb processed the 5' RACE reads anew with MiXCR; each CDR3 protein has one entry. The sample consists of around 770,000 distinct CDR3 sequences, about 12% of them appearing once. Study-level points and caveats: About 8 highly homologous variants made up a TCR beta motif that seemed to typify ankylosing spondylitis blood.

Sequencing input: blood, either unsorted or a sorted T cell fraction (not recorded which). These receptors were collected from a male donor with ankylosing spondylitis.

This clonotype occurred many times. The chain employs TRBV29-1 and TRBJ1-1, with D possibly being TRBD1 (5 bases). V was cut by 6 bases and J by 3 bases, with 14 bases left in between. CDR1 and CDR2 (germline): SQVTM, ANQGSEA. The CDR3 loop spans 13 amino acids. CDR3 bases: TGCAGCGTGGTACAGGTCCGAGACACTGAAGCTTTCTTT. Translation: CSVVQVRDTEAFF.

This clonotype was seen a handful of times. The V gene is TRBV24-1, the J gene TRBJ2-5; D is unresolved. The V gene's germline CDR1 is KGHDR and CDR2 SFDVKD. V lost 4 bases to trimming and J lost 0 bases, with 5 bases between them. This CDR3 region has 13 residues. CDR3 loop: CATSDSYQETQYF. The CDR3 DNA reads TGTGCCACCAGTGACTCGTACCAAGAGACCCAGTACTTC.

J is TRBJ1-1 and V is TRBV7-3, with TRBD1 matching over 7 bases. Germline values: CDR1 SGHTA, CDR2 FQGTGA. The trim removed 5 bases at V and 3 bases at J, leaving 6 bases unmatched. This CDR3 spans 14 amino acids. The CDR3 region has the DNA TGTGCCAGCAGCGGCACAGGGGTGTACACTGAAGCTTTCTTT. Translated, it gives CASSGTGVYTEAFF.

A few counts support this clonotype. The V call is TRBV5-4, the J call TRBJ2-7; D is perhaps TRBD2 (6 bases). The CDR3 is 14 amino acids. V was cut by 2 bases and J by 7 bases, with 16 bases left in between. The germline V gene has CDR1 SGHNT and CDR2 YYREEE (reference sequence). CDR3 bases: TGTGCCAGCAGCTTCGGGTCGGGGGTTGGAGAGCAGTACTTC. Its translation: CASSFGSGVGEQYF.

The CDR3 nucleotides are TGTGCCAGCAGCAGGATTTCCGGGACTAGCGCATACAATGAGCAGTTCTTC. Translated, it gives CASSRISGTSAYNEQFF. This sequence joins TRBV7-9 and TRBJ2-1; 10 nucleotides agree with TRBD2. The V and J ends lost 5 bases and 4 bases, in that order; junction bases with no gene match: 11. Germline lookup yields CDR1 SEHNR and CDR2 FQNEAQ (reference sequence). This CDR3 is built from 17 residues.

This clonotype was picked up a small number of times. This rearrangement joins TRBV7-9 to TRBJ2-1; D may be TRBD1 or TRBD2 (5 bases each). Germline V gives CDR1 SEHNR, CDR2 FQNEAQ (reference sequence). This CDR3 region has 13 residues. The V end was cut by 6 bases, the J end by 5 bases, with 11 bases between. The CDR3 DNA follows: TGTGCCAGCAGGTCGGGACGAAACAATGAGCAGTTCTTC. This encodes CASRSGRNNEQFF.

This clonotype was observed at least ten times. The CDR3 sequence is CASTLQGPETQYF. CDR3 DNA sequence: TGTGCCAGCACCCTCCAGGGCCCAGAGACCCAGTACTTC. The V call is TRBV28, the J call TRBJ2-5; possible D gene TRBD1, 5 bases. CDR1 and CDR2 (germline): MDHEN, SYDVKM. With 7 bases removed from V and 4 bases from J, the gap between germline ends came to 13 bases. The CDR3 extends over 13 amino acids. Variable domain in full (rest from reference TRBV28 and TRBJ2-5): DVKVTQSSRYLVKRTGEKVFLECVQDMDHENMFWYRQDPGLGLRLIYFSYDVKMKEKGDIPEGYSVSREKKERFSLILESASTNQTSMYLCASTLQGPETQYFGPGTRLLVL.

This clonotype was recorded many times. This sequence joins TRBV4-3 and TRBJ2-5; a weak D match, TRBD2 (6 bases). CDR3 length: 14 amino acids. Deletions cut 4 bases from V and 6 bases from J, with 15 bases between. Germline CDR1 is LGHNA and CDR2 is YSLEER. CDR3 in amino acids: CASSPSVSVKTQYF. The CDR3 bases are TGCGCCAGCAGCCCTAGCGTGTCGGTGAAGACCCAGTACTTC.

There are a few counts of this clonotype. The V and J genes are TRBV20-1 and TRBJ2-7, with D unresolved. The V and J ends lost 2 bases and 7 bases respectively, with 15 bases between them. The germline gives CDR1 DFQATT, CDR2 SNEGSKA (reference sequence). There are 13 residues in the CDR3. The chain's CDR3 is CSARRLIMGEQYF. For the CDR3, the DNA is TGCAGTGCTAGACGGCTAATTATGGGGGAGCAGTACTTC.

V and J are TRBV9 and TRBJ2-3; unclear D gene. The ends were cut back, 0 bases at V and 2 bases at J, with 10 bases in the middle. CDR1 SGDLS and CDR2 YYNGEE come from the germline V gene. The CDR3 contains 15 residues. The DNA for the CDR3 is TGTGCCAGCAGCGTAGTTGGTTCCGCCACAGATACGCAGTATTTT. This sequence encodes CASSVVGSATDTQYF.

This clonotype was seen repeatedly, ten times or more. V usage is TRBV5-1 and J usage is TRBJ2-7; D perhaps matches TRBD2 (6 bases). Trimming took 0 bases from V and 9 from J, leaving 10 bases between them. This CDR3 comprises 12 residues. CDR1 and CDR2 from the germline V gene are SGHRS and YFSETQ. DNA for the CDR3: TGCGCCAGCAGCTTGGTGGAGGGAGCGCAGTACTTC. This translates into CASSLVEGAQYF.

This clonotype was detected a few times. The chain joins TRBV20-1 to TRBJ2-7; no firm D call. From germline, CDR1 is DFQATT and CDR2 SNEGSKA (reference sequence). CDR3 size: 11 residues. Trimming removed 2 bases at V and 6 bases at J, with 8 bases between. The CDR3 sequence is CSARMAAEQYF. The CDR3 nucleotides read TGCAGTGCTAGAATGGCTGCCGAGCAGTACTTC.

The genes are TRBV7-2 and TRBJ2-5, with unresolved D. Germline V gives CDR1 SGHTA, CDR2 FQGNSA. This CDR3 is built from 14 residues. V lost 3 bases and J 2 bases, leaving 10 bases between the germline ends. The CDR3 bases are TGTGCCAGCAGCTTTAAAGGGTGGCAAGAGACCCAGTACTTC. This codes for CASSFKGWQETQYF.

This clonotype was recorded at least ten times. This chain links TRBV4-2 with TRBJ1-5; D not certain. The CDR3 sequence is 13 residues long. The germline V gene has CDR1 LGHNA and CDR2 YNFKEQ. Trimming removed 4 bases at V and 8 bases at J, with 12 bases between. Here the CDR3 DNA reads TGTGCCAGCAGCCTGTCGGGGAGGGAGCCCCAGCATTTT. Its protein is CASSLSGREPQHF.

This clonotype has a handful of counts. This chain links TRBV20-1 with TRBJ1-1; D call uncertain. Germline V gene lookup returns CDR1 DFQATT and CDR2 SNEGSKA (reference sequence). The CDR3 is 13 amino acids. V was clipped by 3 bases and J by 0 bases, with 8 bases between them. The CDR3 coding sequence is TGCAGTGCTAGGCCCCACATGAACACTGAAGCTTTCTTT. Translated: CSARPHMNTEAFF.